These T cell receptor beta chains were read from a single sample in a study of T cell repertoires in cytomegalovirus infection. These receptors' antigens are unknown. TCRdb reanalysed the reads using MiXCR and keeps one entry per CDR3 protein. The sample yields roughly 990,000 distinct CDR3 sequences, about a third seen once. Sequenced material: cultured CD8+ T cells from PBMCs, taken from culture after CMV antigen stimulation. The source of these receptors is a human donor in good health (CMV status not recorded). Some clones in this sample may be carry-over from other donors' samples. Both conserved end residues are part of each CDR3. D genes are given only for firm matches. The size field is filled for only some rows; it gives once, few, many or a size class.

TRBV12-3/TRBV12-4	TRBJ1-4	TRBD1	few	CASSVPDRDQTNEKLFF	TGTGCCAGCAGTGTCCCGGACAGGGACCAGACTAATGAAAAACTGTTTTTT
TRBV4-1	TRBJ2-2	.	.	CASSQGAQTGELFF	TGCGCCAGCAGCCAGGGGGCACAGACCGGGGAGCTGTTTTTT
TRBV4-1	TRBJ2-2	TRBD1	.	CASSRILGQANTGELFF	TGCGCCAGCAGCCGCATCCTGGGACAGGCGAACACCGGGGAGCTGTTTTTT
TRBV6-1	TRBJ1-2	TRBD1	.	CASSTGGLKGGYTF	TGTGCCAGCAGCACAGGGGGGCTGAAGGGTGGCTACACCTTC
TRBV6-1	TRBJ2-5	.	.	CASSAMGPGETQYF	TGTGCCAGCAGTGCTATGGGGCCGGGTGAGACCCAGTACTTC
TRBV24-1	TRBJ1-1	.	many	CATRTGTEAFF	TGTGCCACCCGGACGGGGACTGAAGCTTTCTTT
TRBV29-1	TRBJ2-3	.	.	CSVEDPRNTDTQYF	TGCAGCGTTGAAGATCCCCGGAACACAGATACGCAGTATTTT
TRBV19	TRBJ1-1	.	few	CASSPSGWNTEAFF	TGTGCCAGTAGTCCCAGCGGGTGGAACACTGAAGCTTTCTTT
TRBV4-1	TRBJ1-6	.	.	CASSHLGVNSPLHF	TGCGCCAGCAGCCACCTCGGGGTTAATTCACCCCTCCACTTT
TRBV7-3	TRBJ2-1	.	.	CASSLTGYSEQFF	TGTGCCAGCAGCTTAACGGGGTATAGCGAGCAGTTCTTC
TRBV5-6	TRBJ1-6	.	.	CASSRGTDYNSPLHF	TGTGCCAGCAGCCGCGGGACGGATTATAATTCACCCCTCCACTTT
TRBV3-1	TRBJ2-3	.	few	CASSQGTGSADTQYF	TGTGCCAGCAGCCAAGGCACAGGGAGCGCAGATACGCAGTATTTT
TRBV6-6	TRBJ1-4	TRBD1	.	CASSYSFGTGGDLEKLFF	TGTGCCAGCAGTTACTCTTTTGGGACAGGGGGCGATCTCGAAAAACTGTTTTTT
TRBV20-1	TRBJ1-6	.	.	CSATHQSQGIAFGSPLHF	TGCAGTGCTACCCACCAATCCCAGGGTATTGCCTTTGGTTCACCCCTCCACTTT
TRBV27	TRBJ2-7	TRBD1	.	CASSADRGGYEQYF	TGTGCCAGCAGTGCAGACAGGGGAGGCTACGAGCAGTACTTC
TRBV6-2/TRBV6-3	TRBJ2-2	TRBD2	.	CASSYLGGYTGELFF	TGTGCCAGCAGTTACTTGGGAGGGTACACCGGGGAGCTGTTTTTT
TRBV7-9	TRBJ2-7	TRBD1	few	CASSFRDREEQYF	TGTGCCAGCAGCTTTAGGGACAGGGAAGAGCAGTACTTC
TRBV29-1	TRBJ2-1	TRBD2	.	CSVEGTRANNEQFF	TGCAGCGTTGAAGGGACTAGGGCTAACAATGAGCAGTTCTTC